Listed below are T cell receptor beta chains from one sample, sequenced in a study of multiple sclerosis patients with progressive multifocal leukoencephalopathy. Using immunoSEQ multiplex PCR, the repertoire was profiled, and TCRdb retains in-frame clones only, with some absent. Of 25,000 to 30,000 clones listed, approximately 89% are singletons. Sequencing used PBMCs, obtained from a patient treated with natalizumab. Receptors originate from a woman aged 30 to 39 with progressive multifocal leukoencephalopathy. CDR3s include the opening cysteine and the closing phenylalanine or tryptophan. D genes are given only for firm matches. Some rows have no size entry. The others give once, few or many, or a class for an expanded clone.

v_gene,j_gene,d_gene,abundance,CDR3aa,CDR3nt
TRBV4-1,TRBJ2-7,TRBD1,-,CATQMRTGSEDEQYF,TGCGCCACCCAAATGCGGACAGGGTCGGAGGACGAGCAGTACTTC
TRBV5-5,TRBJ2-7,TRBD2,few,CASSLLAGGHYEQYF,TGTGCCAGCAGCTTGCTAGCGGGAGGTCACTACGAGCAGTACTTC
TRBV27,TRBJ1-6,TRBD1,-,CASSWGQNSPLHF,TGTGCCAGCAGTTGGGGACAGAATTCACCCCTCCACTTT
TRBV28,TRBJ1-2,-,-,CASSLRGKLDGYTF,TGTGCCAGCAGTTTAAGGGGGAAGCTTGATGGCTACACCTTC
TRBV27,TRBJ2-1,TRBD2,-,CASSPNLAGLSYNEQFF,TGTGCCAGCAGTCCTAACCTAGCGGGCCTCTCCTACAATGAGCAGTTCTTC
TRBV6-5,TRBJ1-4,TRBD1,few,CASRNTGGDEKLFF,TGTGCCAGCAGAAACACAGGGGGCGATGAAAAACTGTTTTTT
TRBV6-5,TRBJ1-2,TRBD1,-,CASSQITGGEGGYTF,TGTGCCAGCAGTCAGATTACAGGGGGAGAGGGCGGCTACACCTTC
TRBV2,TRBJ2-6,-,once,CARLSPRRAATGGANVLTF,TGTGCCAGACTCTCCCCTCGGAGGGCCGCGACAGGTGGGGCCAACGTCCTGACTTTC
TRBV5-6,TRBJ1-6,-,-,CASSLVTSPLHF,TGTGCCAGCAGCCTAGTGACCTCACCCCTCCACTTT
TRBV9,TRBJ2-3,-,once,CASSVAGAVPTDTQYF,TGTGCCAGCAGCGTAGCTGGAGCGGTCCCCACAGATACGCAGTATTTT
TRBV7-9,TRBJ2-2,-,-,CASSLLQGAGEPFF,TGTGCCAGCAGCCTCCTACAGGGAGCCGGGGAGCCGTTTTTT
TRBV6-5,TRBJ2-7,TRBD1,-,CASSAGTAFYEQYF,TGTGCCAGCAGCGCCGGGACAGCTTTCTACGAGCAGTACTTC
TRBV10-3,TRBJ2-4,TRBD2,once,CAISAGSLAGEANIQYF,TGTGCCATCAGTGCGGGATCTCTAGCGGGGGAAGCAAACATTCAGTACTTC
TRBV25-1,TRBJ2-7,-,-,CASGRDPYEQYF,TGTGCCAGCGGCCGGGATCCCTACGAGCAGTACTTC
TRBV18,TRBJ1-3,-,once,CASSPGTGSGNTIYF,TGTGCCAGCTCACCGGGGACGGGCTCTGGAAACACCATATATTTT
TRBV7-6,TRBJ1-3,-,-,CASSFDVSGNTIYF,TGTGCCAGCAGCTTTGATGTCTCTGGAAACACCATATATTTT
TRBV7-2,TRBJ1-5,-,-,CASSWYVNSNQPQHF,TGTGCCAGCAGCTGGTACGTAAATAGCAATCAGCCCCAGCATTTT
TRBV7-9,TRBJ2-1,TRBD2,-,CASSPRLAGHNEQFF,TGTGCCAGCAGCCCCCGACTAGCGGGGCACAATGAGCAGTTCTTC
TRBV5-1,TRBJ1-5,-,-,CASSLTGLSNQPQHF,TGCGCCAGCAGCTTGACAGGACTTAGCAATCAGCCCCAGCATTTT
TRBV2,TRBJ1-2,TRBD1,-,CASSVQGRFDYGYTF,TGTGCCAGCAGCGTACAGGGGCGGTTCGACTATGGCTACACCTTC
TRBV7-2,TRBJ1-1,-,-,CASSLNTEAFF,TGTGCCAGCAGCTTGAACACTGAAGCTTTCTTT
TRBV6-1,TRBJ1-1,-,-,CASINRGLNTEAFF,TGTGCCAGCATCAATCGGGGATTGAACACTGAAGCTTTCTTT
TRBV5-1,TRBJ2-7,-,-,CASSEKGPYEQYF,TGCGCCAGCTCCGAAAAGGGACCCTACGAGCAGTACTTC
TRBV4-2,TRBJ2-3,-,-,CASSQEVARDTQYF,TGTGCCAGCAGCCAAGAGGTGGCGCGGGATACGCAGTATTTT
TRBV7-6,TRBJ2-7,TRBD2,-,CASSLGTSGNYEQYF,TGTGCCAGCAGCTTAGGGACTAGCGGGAATTACGAGCAGTACTTC
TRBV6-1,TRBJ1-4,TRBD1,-,CASRFRPGGNEKLFF,TGTGCCAGCAGATTCCGTCCAGGGGGTAATGAAAAACTGTTTTTT
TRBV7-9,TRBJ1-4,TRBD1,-,CASSEDGTANEKLFF,TGTGCCAGCAGCGAAGACGGGACAGCGAATGAAAAACTGTTTTTT
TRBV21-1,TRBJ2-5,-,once,CASSKPRDRGRGMVAQYF,TGTGCCAGCAGCAAACCCCGGGACAGGGGGCGCGGGATGGTGGCCCAGTACTTC
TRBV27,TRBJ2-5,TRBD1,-,CASRATGGWETQYF,TGTGCCAGCAGGGCTACAGGGGGCTGGGAGACCCAGTACTTC
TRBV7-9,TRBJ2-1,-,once,CASSSPRQGVAGNNEQFF,TGTGCCAGCAGCTCTCCTCGCCAAGGGGTAGCCGGAAACAATGAGCAGTTCTTC
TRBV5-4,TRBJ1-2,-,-,CASSLEVGARGYTF,TGTGCCAGCAGCTTGGAAGTGGGGGCGCGTGGCTACACCTTC
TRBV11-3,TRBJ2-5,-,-,CASSFRERETQYF,TGTGCCAGCAGCTTCCGGGAGCGAGAGACCCAGTACTTC
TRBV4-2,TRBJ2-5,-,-,CASSQGRGLSETQYF,TGTGCCAGCAGCCAAGGGCGGGGGCTATCAGAGACCCAGTACTTC
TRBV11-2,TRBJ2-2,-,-,CASSAQVVGTGELFF,TGTGCCAGCAGCGCACAGGTCGTCGGCACCGGGGAGCTGTTTTTT
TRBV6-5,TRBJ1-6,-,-,CASRASGAANSPLHF,TGTGCCAGCAGGGCTAGTGGGGCGGCCAATTCACCCCTCCACTTT
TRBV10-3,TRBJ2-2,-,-,CAISEPTGPTGELFF,TGTGCCATCAGTGAGCCAACAGGACCGACCGGGGAGCTGTTTTTT
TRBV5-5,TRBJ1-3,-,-,CASSGGRALSGNTIYF,TGTGCCAGCAGCGGGGGAAGGGCCCTCTCTGGAAACACCATATATTTT
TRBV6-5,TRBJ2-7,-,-,CASGPGLGRGHEQYF,TGTGCCAGCGGTCCCGGATTGGGTCGGGGCCACGAGCAGTACTTC
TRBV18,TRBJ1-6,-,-,CASSPSGESPLHF,TGTGCCAGCTCACCTTCAGGGGAATCACCCCTCCACTTT
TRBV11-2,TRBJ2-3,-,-,CASSFEGQIGTDTQYF,TGTGCCAGCAGCTTTGAAGGACAGATTGGCACAGATACGCAGTATTTT
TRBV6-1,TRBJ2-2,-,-,CASSQPGAGELFF,TGTGCCAGCAGCCAACCAGGGGCCGGGGAGCTGTTTTTT
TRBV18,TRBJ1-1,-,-,CASSPRENTEAFF,TGTGCCAGCTCACCCAGGGAGAACACTGAAGCTTTCTTT
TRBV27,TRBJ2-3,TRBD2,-,CASSLSMGDYLNASTDTQYF,TGTGCCAGCAGTTTATCGATGGGGGACTACCTTAATGCTAGCACAGATACGCAGTATTTT
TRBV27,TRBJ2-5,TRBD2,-,CASSLTGLAGGPRGETQYF,TGTGCCAGCAGTTTAACGGGACTAGCGGGAGGGCCGCGGGGGGAGACCCAGTACTTC
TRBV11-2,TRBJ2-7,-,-,CASSLMSGFDEQYF,TGTGCCAGCAGCTTAATGTCCGGGTTCGACGAGCAGTACTTC
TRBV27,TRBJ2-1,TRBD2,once,CARPRGLPNNEQFF,TGTGCCAGACCCCGGGGACTACCAAACAATGAGCAGTTCTTC
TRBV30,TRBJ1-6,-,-,CAWSASQGKGSPLHF,TGTGCCTGGAGTGCCTCGCAGGGTAAAGGGTCACCCCTCCACTTT
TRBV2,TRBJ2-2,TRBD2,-,CASIGTSGSGTGELFF,TGTGCCAGCATTGGGACTAGCGGGAGTGGGACCGGGGAGCTGTTTTTT
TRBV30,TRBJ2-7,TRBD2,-,CALSGARNEQYF,TGTGCCCTGAGCGGGGCAAGGAACGAGCAGTACTTC
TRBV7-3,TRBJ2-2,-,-,CASSWDPTGELFF,TGTGCCAGCAGCTGGGACCCTACCGGGGAGCTGTTTTTT
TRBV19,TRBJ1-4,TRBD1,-,CASSGTGTGVEKLFF,TGTGCCAGTAGTGGCACCGGGACAGGGGTCGAAAAACTGTTTTTT
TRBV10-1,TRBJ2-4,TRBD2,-,CASSEFRGGAKNIQYF,TGCGCCAGCAGTGAGTTTCGGGGGGGAGCCAAAAACATTCAGTACTTC